This TCR beta chain was recorded in a study of regulatory T cells in long-lasting Graves disease. General observations from the study: New patients shared fewer public clonotypes (around 970) than persistent patients did (approximately 2,700). Sample size, which was small, may have reduced accuracy. Less diverse TCR repertoires were seen in persistent Graves' patients than in newly diagnosed ones.

Time point in this sample: newly diagnosed GD, antithyroid drugs for less than 3 months. The TCR library was made from RNA that had been extracted from PBMCs in TRIzol. The CDR3 has 12 residues. CDR1 and CDR2 from the germline V gene are SQVTM and ANQGSEA. V lost 7 bases and J 5 bases, leaving 14 bases between the germline ends. There are many counts of this clonotype. Its antigen is not known. With iRepertoire HTBI primers and Arm-PCR of CDR3 regions, TCR beta libraries were built. Each CDR3 protein gets one entry after TCRdb re-called the multiplex PCR reads with MiXCR. The sample lists approximately 230,000 distinct CDR3 sequences; approximately 20% were seen once.

This sequence originates from a female donor with Graves disease. This chain joins TRBV29-1 and TRBJ2-5; TRBD1 is a possible D gene (6 bases). Source: peripheral blood mononuclear cells (PBMCs), taken at new diagnosis, from a patient treated with antithyroid drugs. CDR3: CSASRGSETQYF. DNA of the CDR3: TGCAGCGCATCCAGGGGTTCGGAGACCCAGTACTTC.